The clone carrying this TCR beta chain was seen only once. Assay: immunoSEQ multiplex PCR; the TCRdb copy retains only in-frame clones and omits some. The sample carries tens of thousands of clones, roughly 88% recorded once. This sample is part of a study of OX40 agonist ivuxolimab in advanced cancers. Study background: In this cohort, patients received ivuxolimab, an agonistic anti-OX40 (CD134) antibody.

This TCR came from an adult with an advanced solid tumor such as melanoma, head and neck, liver or kidney cancer. The sequencing used CD4+ or CD8+ T cells sorted from blood, collected in a trial of the OX40 agonist ivuxolimab.

In DNA, the CDR3 is TGTGCCAGCAGCGCATCTACTGGAAACACCATATATTTT. Amino acid sequence: CASSASTGNTIYF. The V gene is TRBV9, the J gene TRBJ1-3, with D unresolved. Trimming stripped 3 bases from V and 2 bases from J, with 6 bases between. CDR1 SGDLS and CDR2 YYNGEE come from the germline V gene. The CDR3 covers 13 residues. The full variable domain, with the rest looked up from reference TRBV9 and TRBJ1-3, is DSGVTQTPKHLITATGQRVTLRCSPRSGDLSVYWYQQSLDQGLQFLIQYYNGEERAKGNILERFSAQQFPDLHSELNLSSLELGDSALYFCASSASTGNTIYFGEGSWLTVV.